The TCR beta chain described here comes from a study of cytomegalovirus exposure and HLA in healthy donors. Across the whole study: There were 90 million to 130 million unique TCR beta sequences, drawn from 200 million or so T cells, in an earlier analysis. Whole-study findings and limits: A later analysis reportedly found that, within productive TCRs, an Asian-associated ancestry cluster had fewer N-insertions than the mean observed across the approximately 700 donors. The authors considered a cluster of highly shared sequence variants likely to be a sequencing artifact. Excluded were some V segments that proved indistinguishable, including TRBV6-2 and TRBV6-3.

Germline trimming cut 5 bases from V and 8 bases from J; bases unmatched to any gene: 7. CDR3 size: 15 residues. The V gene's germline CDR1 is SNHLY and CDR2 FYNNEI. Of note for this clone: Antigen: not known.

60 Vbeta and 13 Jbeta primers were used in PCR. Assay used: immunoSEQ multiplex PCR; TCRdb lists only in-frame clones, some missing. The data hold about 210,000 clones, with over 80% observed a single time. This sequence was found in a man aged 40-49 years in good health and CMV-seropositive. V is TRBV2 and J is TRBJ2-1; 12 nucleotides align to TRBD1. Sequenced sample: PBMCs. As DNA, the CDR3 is TGTGCCAGCAGTCCCGGGACAGGGGGCCGGGATGAGCAGTTCTTC. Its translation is CASSPGTGGRDEQFF.